Listed below are T cell receptor beta chains from one sample, sequenced in a study of T cell responses to AZD1222 COVID-19 vaccine. Assay: immunoSEQ multiplex PCR; the TCRdb copy retains only in-frame clones and omits some. The table shows 100,000 to 150,000 clones, with 90% occurring only once. The input for sequencing was peripheral blood, taken on day 0 of MenACWY control vaccination. These receptors were taken from an adult in good health. Each CDR3 is given with its conserved first and last residue. The order of the fields is CDR3 DNA, CDR3 protein, clone size, V gene, J gene, D gene. A D gene is named only where the DNA matches it firmly. Size is omitted from some rows. Given values are once, few, many or a class for expanded clones.

TGTGCCACCAGGTCGGGGGGGAACACTGAAGCTTTCTTT	CATRSGGNTEAFF	.	TRBV24-1	TRBJ1-1	.
TGTGCCAGCAGCACAACTCTATATGAGGCGGGAGTGGGAAAGGGTACGCAGTATTTT	CASSTTLYEAGVGKGTQYF	.	TRBV7-9	TRBJ2-3	TRBD2
TGTGCCAGCAGCTTAGATCGGGGATACACAGATACGCAGTATTTT	CASSLDRGYTDTQYF	.	TRBV11-2	TRBJ2-3	.
TGTGCCAGCTACCGGGACAGCAGTATGAATTCACCCCTCCACTTT	CASYRDSSMNSPLHF	.	TRBV27	TRBJ1-6	TRBD1
TGTGCCAGCAGCTTGGCTGTTGGTATGAGCGCGTACCAAGAGACCCAGTACTTC	CASSLAVGMSAYQETQYF	.	TRBV5-6	TRBJ2-5	.
TGTGCCAGCAGCGTAGGGGGGCCGGACAACGAGCAGTACTTC	CASSVGGPDNEQYF	.	TRBV9	TRBJ2-7	.
TGTGCCAGCTCACAGGGACAGGGTAACACTGAAGCTTTCTTT	CASSQGQGNTEAFF	.	TRBV18	TRBJ1-1	TRBD1
TGTGCCAGCAGCTTGTTCAGGGAGAGCACTGAAGCTTTCTTT	CASSLFRESTEAFF	once	TRBV7-2	TRBJ1-1	.
TGTGCCAGTAGTTTATTGGGACCCGCGAACACCGGGGAGCTGTTTTTT	CASSLLGPANTGELFF	.	TRBV28	TRBJ2-2	.
TGTGCCAGTACCCCCGGGGGGTGGATGAACACTGAAGCTTTCTTT	CASTPGGWMNTEAFF	.	TRBV19	TRBJ1-1	.
TGTGCCCTAAATTCAGGTTCAGGAGAAGCTTTCTTT	CALNSGSGEAFF	.	TRBV28	TRBJ1-1	.
TGTGCCAGCAGTTGGAGCGGGAGGGCCTACGAGCAGTACTTC	CASSWSGRAYEQYF	medium-sized	TRBV27	TRBJ2-7	TRBD2
TGTGCCAGTGGCCCTAGCCAGCCCCAGCATTTT	CASGPSQPQHF	once	TRBV19	TRBJ1-5	.
TGTGCCTGGAGTGTGAATCGGCAGACCTTCCTAAAGGGCACAGATACGCAGTATTTT	CAWSVNRQTFLKGTDTQYF	.	TRBV30	TRBJ2-3	.
TGCGCCAGCAGCGCGGGACTGGACTATGGCTACACCTTC	CASSAGLDYGYTF	.	TRBV10-2	TRBJ1-2	.
TGTGCCAGCAGTGAAGCTCTAGCGGGGGGAAGGAATGAGCAGTTCTTC	CASSEALAGGRNEQFF	few	TRBV2	TRBJ2-1	TRBD2
TGCGCCAGCAGCTGGGACTCCCTCTATGGCTACACCTTC	CASSWDSLYGYTF	.	TRBV5-1	TRBJ1-2	.
TGTGCCAGTAGTCCTCCCCACAGGACAACTAATGAAAAACTGTTTTTT	CASSPPHRTTNEKLFF	.	TRBV19	TRBJ1-4	.
TGTGCCAGTAGTCGGGGGTACGAGGGCAATCAGCCCCAGCATTTT	CASSRGYEGNQPQHF	.	TRBV19	TRBJ1-5	.
TGTGCCTGGAGTGTATTAAGGGGTCCCCCAGAAAACACCATATATTTT	CAWSVLRGPPENTIYF	.	TRBV30	TRBJ1-3	.
TGTGCCAGCAGCAAGGGCTTAGCCACCGAAGAGACCCAGTACTTC	CASSKGLATEETQYF	.	TRBV5-4	TRBJ2-5	.
TGCGCCAGCAGCACCGGACAGGATCCGGTGAAACTGTTTTTT	CASSTGQDPVKLFF	once	TRBV5-1	TRBJ1-4	TRBD1
TGTGCCAGCTCACCACCGATATTCGACCAAAAAGAGACCCAGTACTTC	CASSPPIFDQKETQYF	.	TRBV18	TRBJ2-5	.